Presented here are 4 T cell receptor beta chains from one specimen sequenced in a study of blood T cell repertoires in COVID-19 (dated by TCRdb to between 2020 and 2021). The library was prepared using the immunoSEQ multiplex PCR assay. Here the immuneACCESS table is served through TCRdb, limited to in-frame sequences with V and J called. Missing clones are a known gap in these copies; in checked studies unresolved V genes cover under half, and the rest lacks a known reason. In this sample the table shows over 200,000 clones, approximately 84% of which occur a single time. The ten largest make up roughly 15% of the sample. The sample was PBMCs or T cells enriched from blood (not recorded which). The receptors come from a man aged 35-49 years who had recovered from COVID-19.

The V call is TRBV24-1, the J call TRBJ2-1; 7 bases align to TRBD1. Unmatched junction bases numbered 12, after V lost 9 bases and J lost 2 bases. Germline assignment: CDR1 KGHDR and CDR2 SFDVKD. CDR3 length: 16 residues. In DNA, the CDR3 is TGTGCCACCTCGGCAGAACAGGGGAGAGCCTACAATGAGCAGTTCTTC. Its protein is CATSAEQGRAYNEQFF.

V and J are TRBV7-2 and TRBJ2-7, with 13 bases identical to TRBD2. Germline CDR1 SGHTA, CDR2 FQGNSA. CDR3 length equals 15 residues. Unmatched junction bases numbered 5, after V lost 4 bases and J lost 5 bases. The CDR3 DNA is TGTGCCAGCAGCTACCGGACTAGCGGGAGTCACGAGCAGTACTTC. Translating it yields CASSYRTSGSHEQYF.

This chain joins TRBV5-4 and TRBJ2-7; 7 bases fit TRBD1. Trimming took 4 bases from V and 2 from J; bases not matched to a gene: 9. Germline-derived CDR1 and CDR2 are SGHNT and YYREEE (reference sequence). The CDR3 is 15 residues long. The CDR3 bases are TGTGCCAGCAGCCCTTCCGGGACAGCCACCTACGAGCAGTACTTC. Its protein product is CASSPSGTATYEQYF.

The chain is built from TRBV28 and TRBJ1-2; D unresolved. The germline V gene encodes CDR1 MDHEN and CDR2 SYDVKM. Trimming left V 6 bases short and J 5 bases short, with 22 bases between. This CDR3 has 16 amino acids. The CDR3 reads CASRPPLEAALYGYTF. The CDR3 DNA reads as TGTGCCAGCAGGCCCCCCTTGGAGGCAGCACTTTATGGCTACACCTTC.